These T cell receptor beta chains were read from a single sample in a study of lymphopenia after photon versus proton radiotherapy. Data came from immunoSEQ multiplex PCR; TCRdb stores just in-frame clones and leaves some out. The table shows some 41,000 clones, with about 82% occurring only once. The source material was peripheral blood, sampled from a patient treated with proton-based radiotherapy. These receptors were obtained from a woman aged 70 to 79 with pancreatic cancer. Some clones in this sample may be carry-over from other donors' samples. CDR3s include the opening cysteine and the closing phenylalanine or tryptophan. The order of the fields is D gene, clone size, V gene, J gene, CDR3 DNA, CDR3 protein. D genes are given only for firm matches. Clone size, where shown, is once, few, many, or a class for clones that have expanded.

>TRBD1|once|TRBV6-1|TRBJ2-7
TGTGCCAGCCTGGACAGGGCTGGCTACGAGCAGTACTTC
CASLDRAGYEQYF
>NA|NA|TRBV7-2|TRBJ2-2
TGTGCCAGCAGCTTATCCGGAGCTACCACCGGGGAGCTGTTTTTT
CASSLSGATTGELFF
>TRBD1|NA|TRBV5-1|TRBJ2-1
TGCGCCAGCAGCATAGGACAGGGTGTGTACAATGAGCAGTTCTTC
CASSIGQGVYNEQFF
>TRBD1|NA|TRBV19|TRBJ1-3
TGTGCCAGTAGTCTGGACAGGGGGAAGAGCATATATTTT
CASSLDRGKSIYF
>TRBD2|NA|TRBV19|TRBJ2-1
TGTGCCAGTAGTATGACTAGCGGGAGACGTGAGCAGTTCTTC
CASSMTSGRREQFF
>NA|NA|TRBV5-1|TRBJ1-2
TGCGCCAGCAGCCCATCCAGCTCCACCGGCTACACCTTC
CASSPSSSTGYTF
>NA|NA|TRBV10-2|TRBJ2-3
TGCGCCAGCAAGCGGTCGGGCGGAGCAGATACGCAGTATTTT
CASKRSGGADTQYF
>NA|NA|TRBV6-5|TRBJ2-2
TGTGCCAGCAGTATGGGGACCGCGAACACCGGGGAGCTGTTTTTT
CASSMGTANTGELFF
>NA|NA|TRBV7-9|TRBJ1-1
TGTGCCAGCACGGGAAGGCAGGGGCTTGTGAACACTGAAGCTTTCTTT
CASTGRQGLVNTEAFF
>TRBD2|NA|TRBV9|TRBJ2-3
TGTGCCAGCAGCGTAAACGGGAGGACCGGGGTTTCGCAGTATTTT
CASSVNGRTGVSQYF
>NA|NA|TRBV28|TRBJ1-1
TGTGCCAGCAGTTTAGTACAGGGTAGAGAAGCTTTCTTT
CASSLVQGREAFF
>NA|NA|TRBV28|TRBJ1-1
TGTGCCAGCAGACCTTACAGTGACGATGAAGCTTTCTTT
CASRPYSDDEAFF
>NA|NA|TRBV20-1|TRBJ1-1
TGCAGTGCTAGTAAGGGGAGGGAAGCTTTCTTT
CSASKGREAFF
>NA|NA|TRBV29-1|TRBJ1-1
TGCAGCGTTGGGGCTCCGAACACTGAAGCTTTCTTT
CSVGAPNTEAFF
>TRBD2|NA|TRBV29-1|TRBJ2-1
TGCAGCGTACGGCCTAGCGGGAGTGCAGGTGAGCAGTTCTTC
CSVRPSGSAGEQFF
>NA|NA|TRBV6-6|TRBJ2-5
TGTGCCAGCAGAGTAGACACGGCCCAAGAGACCCAGTACTTC
CASRVDTAQETQYF
>TRBD2|few|TRBV2|TRBJ2-1
TGTGCCAGTCTAGCGGACAACAACAATGAGCAGTTCTTC
CASLADNNNEQFF
>NA|NA|TRBV30|TRBJ1-1
TGTGCCTGGAGTGAATATGGCGGTGAAGCTTTCTTT
CAWSEYGGEAFF
>TRBD1|NA|TRBV7-9|TRBJ2-1
TGTGCCAGCAGCGGACGGGGCGGGGACAGGGTTTCCAATGAGCAGTTCTTC
CASSGRGGDRVSNEQFF
>TRBD1|few|TRBV10-2|TRBJ1-5
TGCGCCAGCAGTGACCCGGGACAGGGCAATCAGCCCCAGCATTTT
CASSDPGQGNQPQHF
>NA|NA|TRBV28|TRBJ1-5
TGTGCCAGCAGTTTACCTGTCGTTGTCAAACAGGGAAGTCAGCCCCAGCATTTT
CASSLPVVVKQGSQPQHF
>TRBD1|few|TRBV5-6|TRBJ1-2
TGTGCCAGCAGCTGGGACAGGGGGCAAGGCTACACCTTC
CASSWDRGQGYTF
>NA|NA|TRBV10-3|TRBJ1-1
TGTGCCGCCAGAGGGCCAAACACTGAAGCTTTCTTT
CAARGPNTEAFF
>NA|NA|TRBV19|TRBJ2-2
TGTGCCAGTAGTATCGGGACGAACACCGGGGAGCTGTTTTTT
CASSIGTNTGELFF
>NA|NA|TRBV6-5|TRBJ1-3
TGTGCCAGCAGGATGGATCTGGACGGAAACACCATATATTTT
CASRMDLDGNTIYF
>NA|once|TRBV7-3|TRBJ1-2
TGTGCCAGCAGCACCGGGAACGCGGACTATGGCTACACCTTC
CASSTGNADYGYTF
>NA|NA|TRBV30|TRBJ1-3
TGTGCCTGGAGTGTAGATAACACCATATATTTT
CAWSVDNTIYF
>NA|NA|TRBV5-4|TRBJ1-1
TGTGCCAGCAGCTTTCTCCTCGGGCTTACTTTCTCTGAAGCTTTCTTT
CASSFLLGLTFSEAFF
>NA|NA|TRBV28|TRBJ2-2
TGTGCCAGCAGTGGAATAATCCCGAACACCGGGGAGCTGTTTTTT
CASSGIIPNTGELFF
>NA|few|TRBV10-3|TRBJ2-3
TGTGCCATCAGTGAAGGCCGACCTAGCACAGATACGCAGTATTTT
CAISEGRPSTDTQYF
>NA|NA|TRBV5-4|TRBJ2-6
TGTGCCAGCAGCTTGGGTGGATCTGGGGCCAACGTCCTGACTTTC
CASSLGGSGANVLTF
>TRBD1|NA|TRBV29-1|TRBJ1-2
TGCAGCGCCGCTGAGACAGGGGGCAACTATGGCTACACCTTC
CSAAETGGNYGYTF
>TRBD1|NA|TRBV2|TRBJ2-7
TGTGCCAGCAGTGGGACAGGGGGTGAGCAGTACTTC
CASSGTGGEQYF
>TRBD2|NA|TRBV30|TRBJ2-7
TGTGCCTGGAGTGTTTCGGGAGGCACCAACGAGCAGTACTTC
CAWSVSGGTNEQYF
>NA|NA|TRBV10-3|TRBJ1-1
TGTGCCATCAGTGAGTCAGCCAGGGCTAACACTGAAGCTTTCTTT
CAISESARANTEAFF
>TRBD2|NA|TRBV11-3|TRBJ2-7
TGTGCCAGCAGCTTAGAAAGGGCCCTAGCGGGAGCCTCCTACGAGCAGTACTTC
CASSLERALAGASYEQYF
>NA|NA|TRBV6-4|TRBJ1-2
TGTGCCAGCAGCCCCCGACAGGTCCTCTATGGCTACACCTTC
CASSPRQVLYGYTF
>NA|NA|TRBV5-1|TRBJ1-2
TGCGCCAGCACTGACCCGACAGGAGTCGGGGGATATTATGGCTACACCTTC
CASTDPTGVGGYYGYTF
>TRBD1|medium-sized|TRBV5-6|TRBJ1-2
TGTGCCAGCAGTCCGGGACAGGGGGCAAGAAGCTACACCTTC
CASSPGQGARSYTF
>TRBD1|NA|TRBV7-2|TRBJ2-3
TGTGCCAGCAGCTTATTACGGCCGGGACAGGGTACAGATACGCAGTATTTT
CASSLLRPGQGTDTQYF
>NA|NA|TRBV7-2|TRBJ1-2
TGTGCCAGCAGCTCAATTTACTCCCCCTCAGTGGGCTACACCTTC
CASSSIYSPSVGYTF
>NA|NA|TRBV5-1|TRBJ2-2
TGCGCCAGCAGCCCATCGACGGGCCCGCTCGGGGAGCTGTTTTTT
CASSPSTGPLGELFF
>TRBD1|NA|TRBV7-2|TRBJ1-2
TGTGCCAGCAGCTTAGCGGGGACAGGGAAGGGCTACACCTTC
CASSLAGTGKGYTF
>NA|NA|TRBV5-4|TRBJ2-7
TGTGCCAGCAGCTTAATAGTAGGGGAGCAGTACTTC
CASSLIVGEQYF
>NA|NA|TRBV6-1|TRBJ1-3
TGTGCCAGCAGTGAAGGGTTGGGGACTCCCGTATATTTT
CASSEGLGTPVYF
>NA|few|TRBV6-5|TRBJ2-7
TGTGCCAGCAGAGGGGGTACCTACGAGCAGTACTTC
CASRGGTYEQYF